This T cell receptor beta chain was sequenced during a study of T cell repertoires in cytomegalovirus infection. Turning to the study itself: It can be stated that public TCR beta signatures indicated CMV infection as well as a matching HLA type.

TCRdb independently ran MiXCR on the reads; one entry per CDR3 protein. The sample shows approximately 910,000 distinct CDR3 sequences, approximately 31% of them seen only once. Germline CDR1 is SQVTM and CDR2 is ANQGSEA. CDR3 length: 11 amino acids. Trimming removed 7 bases from V and 5 bases from J; junction bases left unmatched: 2. In the case of this clonotype: The antigen remains undetermined.

The V call is TRBV29-1, the J call TRBJ2-7, with TRBD2 matching over 10 bases. This receptor was identified in a human donor in good health (CMV status not recorded). Some clones in this sample may be carry-over from other donors' samples. The sequencing here drew on cultured CD8+ T cells from PBMCs, taken from culture after CMV antigen stimulation. The CDR3 protein is CSGGLADEQYF. CDR3 bases: TGCAGCGGAGGACTAGCGGACGAGCAGTACTTC.